This section outlines one TCR beta chain sequence together with its context. The antigen it recognizes is unknown. Base qualities are missing; no much larger clone stands one base away. One collaborating source in Seattle enrolled patients while the patients were actively infected and followed the patients over time throughout the course of disease. Whole blood was collected in K2EDTA tubes by collaborating institutions according to the institutions' own protocols. For TCRbeta analysis, collaborators shipped samples in one of three forms: frozen whole blood, isolated PBMCs, or DNA extracted from either of those sample types. Based on the germline V gene, the CDR1 and CDR2 sequences are SQVTM and ANQGSEA. CDR3 length: 13 amino acids, cysteine to phenylalanine. This entry keeps only the CDR3 DNA: 39 bases, framed from base 1. The V end loses 4 bases and the J end loses 5 bases, and a stretch of 14 bases separates them.

This sample stems from a study of blood T cell repertoires in COVID-19 (dated by TCRdb to the early 2020s). Context from the whole study: Collaborator samples came from the United States, Italy and Spain and covered acute and convalescent phases of COVID-19. The material from the prospective study consisted of cDNA or gDNA derived from T cells, B-cell-depleted T cells, or PBMCs. The dataset comprised deeply sampled blood TCRbeta repertoires from subjects exposed to, actively infected with, or recovered from COVID-19. A freely available public database, intended as a resource for researchers studying the immune response to SARS-CoV-2, is where the repertoires were released. Samples came from the ongoing ImmuneRACE study (first 160 participants) plus 1,254 subjects from 6 global collaborators. Nearly every sample came with metadata listing a de-identified subject ID, COVID-19 status, age in years and sex. Where available, HLA class I and class II types were taken from metadata supplied by the sample provider and were not determined by assay-based typing.

TCRbeta CDR3 regions were amplified from genomic DNA by means of the immunoSEQ Assay, a bias-controlled multiplex PCR. As for the original processing: The number of nucleated cells in each sample was estimated from the amplification of reference gene primers within the assay. To quantify the absolute abundance of each unique TCRbeta CDR3 rearrangement, sequence reads were collapsed and filtered. For each sample, productive Simpson clonality was calculated as the square root of Simpson's diversity index over productive rearrangements. TCRdb mirrors the immuneACCESS table, restricted to in-frame sequences. Some clones are absent from its copies; in checked studies, under half trace to an unresolved V gene, and the reason for the others is unknown. Clone size and the V and J calls come from that table; the DNA yielded D and trimming. Counted in this sample were 200,000 to 250,000 clones; under 85% of them appeared once. Jointly, the top ten make up roughly 7.8% of the sample.

Paper-wide results and their limitations: The amount of clinical and demographic metadata varied by source and participant and was provided uncurated.

The chain was built from TRBV29-1 and TRBJ2-5, with no D gene named confidently. Sequencing used peripheral blood. The TCR originated in a woman older than 75 with COVID-19, enrolled during active disease. The nucleotide sequence reads TGCAGCGTTGGGTCCAGGATCGTGGAGACCCAGTACTTC. Its translation reads: CSVGSRIVETQYF.